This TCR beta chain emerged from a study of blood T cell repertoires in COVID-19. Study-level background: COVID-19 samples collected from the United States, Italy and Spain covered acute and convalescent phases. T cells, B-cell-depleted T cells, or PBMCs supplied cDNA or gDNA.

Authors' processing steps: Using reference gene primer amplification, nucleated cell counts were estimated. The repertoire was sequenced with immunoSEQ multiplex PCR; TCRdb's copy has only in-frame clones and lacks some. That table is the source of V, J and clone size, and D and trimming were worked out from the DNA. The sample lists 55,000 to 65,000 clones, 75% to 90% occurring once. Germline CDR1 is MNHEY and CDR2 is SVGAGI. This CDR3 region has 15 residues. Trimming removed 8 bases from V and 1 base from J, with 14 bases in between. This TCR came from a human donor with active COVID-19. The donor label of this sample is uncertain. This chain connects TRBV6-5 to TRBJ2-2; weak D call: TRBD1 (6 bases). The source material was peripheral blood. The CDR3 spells CASQWGRRNTGELFF. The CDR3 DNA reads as TGTGCCAGCCAATGGGGGCGGAGGAACACCGGGGAGCTGTTTTTT.